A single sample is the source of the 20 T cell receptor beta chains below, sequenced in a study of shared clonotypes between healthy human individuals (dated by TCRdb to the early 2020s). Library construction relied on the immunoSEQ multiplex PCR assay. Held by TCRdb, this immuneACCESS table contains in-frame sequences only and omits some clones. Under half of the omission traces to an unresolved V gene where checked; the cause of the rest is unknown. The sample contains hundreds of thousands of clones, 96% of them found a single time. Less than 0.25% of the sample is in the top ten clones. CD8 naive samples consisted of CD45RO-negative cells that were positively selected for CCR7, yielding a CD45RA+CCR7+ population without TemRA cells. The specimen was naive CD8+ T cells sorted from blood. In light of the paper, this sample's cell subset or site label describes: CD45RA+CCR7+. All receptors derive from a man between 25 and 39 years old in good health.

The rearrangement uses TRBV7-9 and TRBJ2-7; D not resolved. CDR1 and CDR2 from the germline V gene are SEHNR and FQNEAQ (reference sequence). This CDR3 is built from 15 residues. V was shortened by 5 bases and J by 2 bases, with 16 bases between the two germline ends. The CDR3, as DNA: TGTGCCAGCAGCAATCAGGAGATCCAAACCTACGAGCAGTACTTC. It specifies CASSNQEIQTYEQYF.

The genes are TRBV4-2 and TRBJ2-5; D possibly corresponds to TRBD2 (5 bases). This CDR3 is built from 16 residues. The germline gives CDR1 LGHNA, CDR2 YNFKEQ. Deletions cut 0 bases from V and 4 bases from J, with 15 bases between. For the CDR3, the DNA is TGTGCCAGCAGCCAAGAGGCTAGCTCTATGTCAGAGACCCAGTACTTC. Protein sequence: CASSQEASSMSETQYF.

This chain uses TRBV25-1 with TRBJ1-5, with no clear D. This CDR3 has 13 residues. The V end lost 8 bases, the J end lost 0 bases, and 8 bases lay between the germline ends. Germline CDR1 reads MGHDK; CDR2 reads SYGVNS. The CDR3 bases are TGTGCCAGCGGCGCCGGTAGCAATCAGCCCCAGCATTTT. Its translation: CASGAGSNQPQHF.

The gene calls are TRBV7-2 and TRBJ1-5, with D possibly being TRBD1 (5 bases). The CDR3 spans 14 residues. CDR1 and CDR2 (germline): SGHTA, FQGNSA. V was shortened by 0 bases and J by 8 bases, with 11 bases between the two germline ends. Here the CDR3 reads CASSLAGAREPQHF. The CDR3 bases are TGTGCCAGCAGCTTAGCCGGGGCCCGGGAGCCCCAGCATTTT.

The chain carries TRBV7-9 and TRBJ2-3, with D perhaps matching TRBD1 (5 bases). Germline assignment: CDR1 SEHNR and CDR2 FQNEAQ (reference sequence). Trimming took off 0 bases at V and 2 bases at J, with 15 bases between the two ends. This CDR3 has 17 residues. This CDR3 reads CASSLAGQISSTDTQYF. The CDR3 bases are TGTGCCAGCAGCTTAGCGGGGCAAATCAGCTCCACAGATACGCAGTATTTT.

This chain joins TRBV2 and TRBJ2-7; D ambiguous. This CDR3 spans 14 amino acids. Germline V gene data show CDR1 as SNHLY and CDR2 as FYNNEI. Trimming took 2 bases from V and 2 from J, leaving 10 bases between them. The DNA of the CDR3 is TGTGCCAGCAGTGAATTCTCATCTACCTACGAGCAGTACTTC. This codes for CASSEFSSTYEQYF.

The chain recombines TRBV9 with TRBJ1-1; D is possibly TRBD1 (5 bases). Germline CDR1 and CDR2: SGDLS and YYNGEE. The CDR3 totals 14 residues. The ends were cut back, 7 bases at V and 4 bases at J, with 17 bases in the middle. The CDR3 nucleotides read TGTGCCAGCTCGTACGGGGAGGGGATCACTGAAGCTTTCTTT. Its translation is CASSYGEGITEAFF.

CDR3 loop: CASSGNLGDEQYF. Written as DNA, the CDR3 is TGTGCCAGCAGCGGAAATCTTGGCGACGAGCAGTACTTC. The J gene is TRBJ2-7, the V gene TRBV9; D gene unclear. Between the trimmed V and J ends, which lost 3 bases and 5 bases, there was a span of 12 bases. The CDR3 length is 13 residues. Germline V lookup: CDR1 SGDLS, CDR2 YYNGEE. Combining the CDR3 with reference TRBV9 and TRBJ2-7 gives the whole variable domain DSGVTQTPKHLITATGQRVTLRCSPRSGDLSVYWYQQSLDQGLQFLIQYYNGEERAKGNILERFSAQQFPDLHSELNLSSLELGDSALYFCASSGNLGDEQYFGPGTRLTVT.

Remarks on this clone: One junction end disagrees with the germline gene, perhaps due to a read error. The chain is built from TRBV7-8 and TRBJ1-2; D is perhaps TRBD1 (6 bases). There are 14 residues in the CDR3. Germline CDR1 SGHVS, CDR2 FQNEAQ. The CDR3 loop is CASSVATGNYGYTF. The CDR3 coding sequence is TGTGCCAGCAGCGTAGCAACAGGGAACTATGGCTACACCTTC.

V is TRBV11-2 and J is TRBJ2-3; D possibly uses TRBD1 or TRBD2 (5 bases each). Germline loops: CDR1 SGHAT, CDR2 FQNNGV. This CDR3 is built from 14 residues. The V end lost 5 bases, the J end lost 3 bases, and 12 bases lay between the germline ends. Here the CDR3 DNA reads TGTGCCAGCAGCGACTTGGGGGAGACAGATACGCAGTATTTT. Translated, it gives CASSDLGETDTQYF.

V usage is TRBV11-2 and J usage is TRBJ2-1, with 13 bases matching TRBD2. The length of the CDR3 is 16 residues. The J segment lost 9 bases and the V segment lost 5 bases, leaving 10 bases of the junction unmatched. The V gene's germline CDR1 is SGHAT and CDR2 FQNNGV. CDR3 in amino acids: CASSPATSGRAIEQFF. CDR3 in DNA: TGTGCCAGCAGCCCAGCCACTAGCGGGAGGGCAATTGAGCAGTTCTTC.

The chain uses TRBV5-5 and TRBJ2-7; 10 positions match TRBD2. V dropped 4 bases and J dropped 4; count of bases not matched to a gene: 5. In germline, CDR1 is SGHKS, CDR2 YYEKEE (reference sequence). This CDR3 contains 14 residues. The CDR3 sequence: CASSAGTSVYEQYF. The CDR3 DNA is TGTGCCAGCAGCGCCGGGACTAGCGTTTACGAGCAGTACTTC.

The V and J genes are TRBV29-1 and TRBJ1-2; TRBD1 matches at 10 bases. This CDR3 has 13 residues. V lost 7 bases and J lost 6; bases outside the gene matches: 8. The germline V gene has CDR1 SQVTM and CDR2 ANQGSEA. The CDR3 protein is CSARGQGNDGYTF. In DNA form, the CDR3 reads TGCAGCGCTCGGGGACAGGGGAATGATGGCTACACCTTC.

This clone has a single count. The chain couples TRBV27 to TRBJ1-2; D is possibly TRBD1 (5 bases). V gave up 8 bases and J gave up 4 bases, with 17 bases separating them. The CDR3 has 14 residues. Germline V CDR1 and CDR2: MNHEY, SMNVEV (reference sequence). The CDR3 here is CASRNGGSGYGYTF. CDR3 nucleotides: TGTGCCAGCCGGAATGGGGGGTCAGGCTATGGCTACACCTTC.

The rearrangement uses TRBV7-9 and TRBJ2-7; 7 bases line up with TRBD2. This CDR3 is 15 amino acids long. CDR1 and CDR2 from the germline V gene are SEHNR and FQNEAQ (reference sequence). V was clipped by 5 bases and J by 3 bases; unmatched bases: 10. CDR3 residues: CASSVGGRSGYEQYF. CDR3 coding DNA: TGTGCCAGCAGCGTGGGGGGGAGAAGCGGCTACGAGCAGTACTTC.

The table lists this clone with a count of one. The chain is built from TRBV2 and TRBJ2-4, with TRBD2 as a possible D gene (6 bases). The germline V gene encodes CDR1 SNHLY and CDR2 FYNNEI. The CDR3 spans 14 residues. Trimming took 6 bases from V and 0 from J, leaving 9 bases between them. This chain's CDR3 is CASRPGLAKNIQYF. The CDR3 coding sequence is TGTGCCAGCAGACCGGGACTAGCCAAAAACATTCAGTACTTC. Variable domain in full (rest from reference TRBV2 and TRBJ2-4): EPEVTQTPSHQVTQMGQEVILRCVPISNHLYFYWYRQILGQKVEFLVSFYNNEISEKSEIFDDQFSVERPDGSNFTLKIRSTKLEDSAMYFCASRPGLAKNIQYFGAGTRLSVL.

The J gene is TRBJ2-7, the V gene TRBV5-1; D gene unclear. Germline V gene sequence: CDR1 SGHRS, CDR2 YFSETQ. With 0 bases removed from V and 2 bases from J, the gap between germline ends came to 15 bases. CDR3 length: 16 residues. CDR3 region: CASSLVLGAETYEQYF. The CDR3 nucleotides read TGCGCCAGCAGCTTGGTTTTAGGAGCAGAGACCTACGAGCAGTACTTC.

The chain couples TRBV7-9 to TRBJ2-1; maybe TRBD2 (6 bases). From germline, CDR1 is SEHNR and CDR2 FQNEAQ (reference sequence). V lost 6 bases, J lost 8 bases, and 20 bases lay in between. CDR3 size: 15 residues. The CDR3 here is CASSPPNLRRDEQFF. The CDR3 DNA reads TGTGCCAGCAGTCCCCCCAACCTTAGGAGGGATGAGCAGTTCTTC.

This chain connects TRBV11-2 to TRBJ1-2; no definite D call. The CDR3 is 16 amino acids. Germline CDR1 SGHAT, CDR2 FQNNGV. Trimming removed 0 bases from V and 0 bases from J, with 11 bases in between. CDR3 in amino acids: CASSLEPVEANYGYTF. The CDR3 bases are TGTGCCAGCAGCTTAGAGCCCGTAGAGGCTAACTATGGCTACACCTTC.

CDR3 sequence reads: CAISERQGGETQYF. CDR3 in DNA: TGTGCCATCAGTGAAAGACAGGGAGGGGAGACCCAGTACTTC. This chain joins TRBV10-3 and TRBJ2-5; the D call may be TRBD1 or TRBD2 (7 bases each). The CDR3 runs 14 residues. Trimming stripped 3 bases from V and 5 bases from J, with 13 bases between. Germline CDR1 ENHRY, CDR2 SYGVKD.